Following are 30 T cell receptor beta chains from one sample sequenced in a study of human T cells and chemical hapten exposure. One entry per CDR3 protein, called by TCRdb with MiXCR from the RACE reads. The data show a few hundred thousand distinct CDR3 sequences, approximately 8% seen once. Stated time point: pre-sensitization, week 0. Described treatment: therapeutic diphenylcyclopropenone sensitization with weekly scalp DPC. The sample here was whole blood, taken in connection with sensitization to the hapten diphenylcyclopropenone (DPC). The receptors derive from a man between 18 and 29 years old with alopecia areata. Some clones in this sample may be carry-over from other donors' samples.

V and J are TRBV6-2 or TRBV6-3 and TRBJ1-1; 7 bases match TRBD1. The CDR3 has 14 amino acids. CDR1 is MNHEY and CDR2 is SVGEGT in the germline V gene. V gave up 6 bases and J gave up 4 bases; unmatched junction bases: 8. The CDR3 sequence is CASSPQGMGTEAFF. DNA for the CDR3: TGTGCCAGCAGCCCACAGGGGATGGGCACTGAAGCTTTCTTT.

This clonotype came up a few times. The rearrangement links TRBV5-6 to TRBJ2-2, with 9 nucleotides matching TRBD1. V shed 4 bases, J shed 6 bases, and the junction held 4 bases outside the gene matches. The CDR3 length is 14 residues. Per germline, CDR1 SGHDT and CDR2 YYEEEE. CDR3 in amino acids: CASSVQGAAGELFF. CDR3 in DNA: TGTGCCAGCAGCGTACAGGGGGCAGCCGGGGAGCTGTTTTTT.

This chain joins TRBV2 and TRBJ2-5, with TRBD1 matching over 9 bases. The junction had 7 bases not matched to a gene; V was cut back by 10 bases and J by 4 bases. This CDR3 is built from 13 residues. Germline assignment: CDR1 SNHLY and CDR2 FYNNEI. CDR3 residues: CATAGQGSETQYF. For the CDR3, the DNA is TGTGCCACCGCCGGACAGGGGTCAGAGACCCAGTACTTC.

This clonotype was counted between two and nine times. The chain couples TRBV19 to TRBJ2-6, with TRBD1 matching over 7 bases. Germline values: CDR1 LNHDA, CDR2 SQIVND (reference sequence). The J segment lost 3 bases and the V segment lost 4 bases, leaving 3 bases of the junction unmatched. The CDR3 length is 15 residues. The CDR3 DNA is TGTGCCAGTAGTAACAGGGGTTATGGGGCCAACGTCCTGACTTTC. It codes for CASSNRGYGANVLTF. Complete variable domain (other parts from reference TRBV19 and TRBJ2-6): DGGITQSPKYLFRKEGQNVTLSCEQNLNHDAMYWYRQDPGQGLRLIYYSQIVNDFQKGDIAEGYSVSREKKESFPLTVTSAQKNPTAFYLCASSNRGYGANVLTFGAGSRLTVL.

This clonotype was detected ten times or more. V is TRBV24-1 and J is TRBJ2-3, with 9 positions matching TRBD2. The germline V gene has CDR1 KGHDR and CDR2 SFDVKD. The CDR3 runs to 16 residues. J gave up 2 bases and V 3 bases, and 5 bases lay outside the gene matches. The CDR3 loop reads CATSDGSGGITDTQYF. The CDR3 nucleotides are TGTGCCACCAGTGATGGAAGCGGGGGGATCACAGATACGCAGTATTTT.

This clonotype was counted at least ten times. The rearrangement joins TRBV7-9 to TRBJ2-7, with 13 bases that match TRBD2. J gave up 3 bases and V 5 bases, and 13 bases lay outside the gene matches. The CDR3 extends over 18 amino acids. CDR1 SEHNR and CDR2 FQNEAQ come from the germline V gene (reference sequence). In nucleotides, the CDR3 is TGTGCCAGCAGCGTCACCGGGACTAGCGGGGATATCAACTACGAGCAGTACTTC. Its protein is CASSVTGTSGDINYEQYF.

A few counts support this clonotype. The chain uses TRBV7-8 and TRBJ1-1; 7 bases map to TRBD1. V shed 4 bases, J shed 5 bases, and the junction held 7 bases outside the gene matches. The length of the CDR3 is 14 residues. The germline V gene encodes CDR1 SGHVS and CDR2 FQNEAQ. CDR3 bases: TGTGCCAGCAGCTCCCCAGGGGGGGTGACTGAAGCTTTCTTT. Protein product: CASSSPGGVTEAFF.

This sequence joins TRBV7-9 and TRBJ2-2; D may be TRBD2 (6 bases). Germline CDR1 SEHNR, CDR2 FQNEAQ (reference sequence). Deletions cut 2 bases from V and 1 base from J, with 14 bases between. The length of the CDR3 is 17 residues. The CDR3 sequence: CASSLRYGRKNTGELFF. Written as DNA, the CDR3 is TGTGCCAGCAGCTTAAGATACGGGAGAAAGAACACCGGGGAGCTGTTTTTT.

V usage is TRBV28 and J usage is TRBJ1-1; no definite D call. The CDR3 totals 13 residues. Trimming stripped 6 bases from V and 1 base from J, with 9 bases between. Looked up from germline, CDR1 is MDHEN and CDR2 is SYDVKM. CDR3 sequence: CASRIIRNTEAFF. The CDR3 bases are TGTGCCAGCAGGATTATCCGGAACACTGAAGCTTTCTTT.

This clonotype has a handful of counts. The chain combines TRBV7-9 with TRBJ1-4, with a tentative D call TRBD1 (6 bases). CDR3 length equals 17 residues. Germline V lookup: CDR1 SEHNR, CDR2 FQNEAQ (reference sequence). Trimming took off 0 bases at V and 4 bases at J, with 15 bases between the two ends. The CDR3 sequence: CASSLAPGGAGNEKLFF. The DNA of the CDR3 is TGTGCCAGCAGCTTAGCGCCGGGGGGCGCGGGTAATGAAAAACTGTTTTTT.

In this sample, this clonotype turned up many times. The chain has TRBV9 and TRBJ2-7; D possibly matches TRBD1 or TRBD2 (5 bases each). Looked up from germline, CDR1 is SGDLS and CDR2 is YYNGEE. Trimming took off 0 bases at V and 6 bases at J, with 13 bases between the two ends. CDR3 length: 14 residues. As DNA, the CDR3 is TGTGCCAGCAGCGTAGCTACGTCTGGGGGCGAGCAGTACTTC. Residues: CASSVATSGGEQYF.

This clonotype was detected a few times. Here the CDR3 reads CATGDTGSEKLFF. The CDR3 bases are TGTGCCACGGGGGACACCGGGAGTGAAAAACTGTTTTTT. The V gene is TRBV10-3, the J gene TRBJ1-4; D is possibly TRBD1 (6 bases). In germline, CDR1 is ENHRY, CDR2 SYGVKD. The germline V and J ends were trimmed by 10 bases and 7 bases, with 16 bases remaining between them. The CDR3 runs to 13 residues.

The gene calls are TRBV11-1 and TRBJ2-1; 7 bases agree with TRBD2. The CDR3 runs to 15 residues. V dropped 6 bases and J dropped 10; count of bases not matched to a gene: 15. Germline CDR1 and CDR2: SGHAT and FQDESV (reference sequence). The CDR3 nucleotides are TGTGCCAGCAGAACAAGGTGGGGGAAAGCGGGAGAGCAGTTCTTC. Translating gives CASRTRWGKAGEQFF.

The genes are TRBV20-1 and TRBJ1-3; D perhaps matches TRBD1 (5 bases). The CDR3 has 14 residues. Deletions cut 1 base from V and 0 bases from J, with 7 bases between. Germline values: CDR1 DFQATT, CDR2 SNEGSKA (reference sequence). The CDR3 nucleotides read TGCAGTGCTAGAGCAGGGAGCTCTGGAAACACCATATATTTT. Translating gives CSARAGSSGNTIYF.

A few counts support this clonotype. The rearrangement joins TRBV7-6 to TRBJ2-3; a possible D gene is TRBD2 (6 bases). The CDR3 sequence is 18 residues long. CDR1 and CDR2 from the germline V gene are SGHVS and FNYEAQ. Between the trimmed V and J ends, which lost 7 bases and 0 bases, there was a span of 23 bases. CDR3 DNA: TGTGCCAGCACCCGGGGCACCGAGGGGAGGTTGAGCACAGATACGCAGTATTTT. Its protein product is CASTRGTEGRLSTDTQYF.

This clonotype was recorded at least ten times. V gene TRBV28 combines with J gene TRBJ2-3; D possibly matches TRBD1 or TRBD2 (5 bases each). V gave up 3 bases and J gave up 4 bases, with 14 bases separating them. Germline V gives CDR1 MDHEN, CDR2 SYDVKM. The CDR3 totals 15 residues. CDR3 sequence: CASSFTGARSDTQYF. CDR3 DNA sequence: TGTGCCAGCAGTTTTACCGGGGCTCGGTCAGATACGCAGTATTTT.

The sample holds a few counts of this clonotype. V gene TRBV6-2 or TRBV6-3 combines with J gene TRBJ2-7; a weak D match, TRBD1 (6 bases). V lost 0 bases and J 6 bases, leaving 9 bases between the germline ends. The CDR3 has 13 amino acids. Germline assignment: CDR1 MNHEY and CDR2 SVGEGT. CDR3 sequence: CASSYSGTIEQYV. For the CDR3, the DNA is TGTGCCAGCAGTTACTCTGGGACAATCGAGCAGTACGTC.

In this sample, this clonotype turned up a few times. The chain links TRBV7-2 to TRBJ1-4; D is perhaps TRBD1 (5 bases). Germline V gives CDR1 SGHTA, CDR2 FQGNSA. This CDR3 comprises 15 residues. Trimming cost V 4 bases and J 5 bases, with 14 bases left between them. CDR3: CASSSHRDGNEKLFF. The CDR3 region has the DNA TGTGCCAGCAGCTCCCACCGGGACGGGAATGAAAAACTGTTTTTT.

Turning to this clonotype: A read error may be the cause here, since a much bigger clone is one base away. This chain joins TRBV28 and TRBJ2-5; 11 bases line up with TRBD2. The CDR3 has 15 amino acids. In germline, CDR1 is MDHEN, CDR2 SYDVKM. CDR3 sequence: CASSSSGRYQETQNF. The CDR3 coding sequence is TGTGCCAGCAGCTCTAGCGGGAGGTACCAAGAGACCCAGAACTTC.

This clonotype was recorded many times. The junction and the germline gene differ at one end; a read error may be behind it. The chain combines TRBV20-1 with TRBJ2-7, with D tentatively TRBD2 (6 bases). Germline V gene lookup returns CDR1 DFQATT and CDR2 SNEGSKA (reference sequence). The CDR3 runs 14 residues. The CDR3 DNA reads TGCAGTGCTTGGGACTCCTCCGGGCCCTGGGTTGATTTCTTC. Its protein product is CSAWDSSGPWVDFF.

V is TRBV7-2 and J is TRBJ2-5; 13 positions match TRBD2. Germline assignment: CDR1 SGHTA and CDR2 FQGNSA. V gave up 1 base and J gave up 7 bases; unmatched junction bases: 3. There are 15 residues in the CDR3. CDR3 in DNA: TGTGCCAGCAGCTTAGGACTAGCGGGGGGAAGGACCCAGTACTTC. Translated, it gives CASSLGLAGGRTQYF.

Only a few counts were recorded for this clonotype. V gene TRBV6-6 combines with J gene TRBJ1-1; no firm D call. This CDR3 is built from 14 residues. Trimming removed 4 bases at V and 5 bases at J, with 14 bases between. Germline CDR1 MNHNY, CDR2 SVGAGI (reference sequence). The CDR3 protein is CASSSSRTSTEAFF. The CDR3, as DNA: TGTGCCAGCAGTTCGTCGAGAACGTCTACTGAAGCTTTCTTT.

The chain employs TRBV5-1 and TRBJ2-7; TRBD1 aligns across 7 bases. The CDR3 covers 13 residues. The J segment lost 6 bases and the V segment lost 0 bases, leaving 3 bases of the junction unmatched. Germline CDR1 and CDR2: SGHRS and YFSETQ. The CDR3 region is CASSLAEGAEQYF. The CDR3 DNA reads as TGCGCCAGCAGCTTGGCCGAGGGGGCCGAGCAGTACTTC.

This clonotype was observed a few times. CDR3 sequence reads: CASSLSGTSEGSYTF. The CDR3 DNA reads TGTGCCAGCAGCTTATCGGGGACCTCAGAAGGGAGCTACACCTTC. The J gene is TRBJ1-2, the V gene TRBV11-1; perhaps TRBD1 as D (5 bases). Trimming left V 2 bases short and J 9 bases short, with 19 bases between. The CDR3 is 15 residues long. The germline gives CDR1 SGHAT, CDR2 FQDESV (reference sequence).

The rearrangement links TRBV10-3 to TRBJ2-7; 12 nucleotides agree with TRBD1. Losses at the gene ends were 10 bases for V and 6 bases for J; bases not matched to a gene: 7. This CDR3 contains 13 residues. Germline CDR1 and CDR2: ENHRY and SYGVKD. The CDR3 sequence: CATGGQGAGEQYV. The CDR3 bases are TGTGCCACGGGGGGACAGGGGGCGGGCGAGCAGTACGTC.

The CDR3 protein is CASSEAPRGISGELFF. The DNA for the CDR3 is TGTGCCAGCAGTGAAGCACCCAGGGGCATTTCCGGGGAGCTGTTTTTT. This chain connects TRBV6-1 to TRBJ2-2; weak D call: TRBD1 (6 bases). This CDR3 region has 16 residues. Germline loops: CDR1 MNHNS, CDR2 SASEGT. The germline V and J ends were trimmed by 0 bases and 6 bases, with 14 bases remaining between them.

The chain couples TRBV20-1 to TRBJ2-7; D not certain. The CDR3 spans 14 residues. Germline V gene data show CDR1 as DFQATT and CDR2 as SNEGSKA (reference sequence). V shed 1 base and J shed 2 bases, with 12 bases lying between them. Here the CDR3 DNA reads TGCAGTGCTAGAGGTCAGGCGGATACCTACGAGCAGTACTTC. It codes for CSARGQADTYEQYF.

V gene TRBV20-1 combines with J gene TRBJ2-1; TRBD1 agrees at 7 bases. The junction had 2 bases not matched to a gene; V was cut back by 3 bases and J by 0 bases. This CDR3 contains 14 residues. In germline, CDR1 is DFQATT, CDR2 SNEGSKA (reference sequence). The CDR3 sequence: CSASGTDSYNEQFF. The DNA of the CDR3 is TGCAGTGCTAGCGGGACAGACTCCTACAATGAGCAGTTCTTC.

This clonotype was counted between two and nine times. The chain employs TRBV5-1 and TRBJ2-3; tentative D call: TRBD2 (6 bases). The ends were cut back, 6 bases at V and 3 bases at J, with 17 bases in the middle. In germline, CDR1 is SGHRS, CDR2 YFSETQ. CDR3 length equals 15 residues. CDR3 sequence: CASKTGGTFTDTQYF. DNA for the CDR3: TGCGCCAGCAAAACTGGAGGGACGTTTACAGATACGCAGTATTTT.

This clonotype was seen repeatedly, ten times or more. The rearrangement links TRBV27 to TRBJ1-5; the D gene is possibly TRBD1 (5 bases). Germline V gene lookup returns CDR1 MNHEY and CDR2 SMNVEV (reference sequence). Trimming stripped 3 bases from V and 5 bases from J, with 8 bases between. The CDR3 has 13 residues. CDR3 nucleotides: TGTGCCAGCAGTTTTGCAGGGCATCAGCCCCAGCATTTT. Protein: CASSFAGHQPQHF.